The T cell receptor (beta chain) under discussion was sequenced for a study of blood T cell repertoires in COVID-19. The assay was immunoSEQ multiplex PCR, and TCRdb's table has in-frame clones only and misses some. The sample yields about 190,000 clones, about 80% seen once. Looked up from germline, CDR1 is SGHVS and CDR2 is FQNEAQ. V trimming: 2 bases; J trimming: 0 bases; junction bases outside the gene matches: 9. The CDR3 consists of 18 residues. The V and J genes are TRBV7-8 and TRBJ2-2; 7 nucleotides align to TRBD2. The clonotype comes from a woman aged 60-75 years with COVID-19, enrolled during active disease. Material for sequencing was peripheral blood. DNA of the CDR3: TGTGCCAGCAGCTTAAGTTACCGGGGGGAAACGAACACCGGGGAGCTGTTTTTT. Protein sequence: CASSLSYRGETNTGELFF.